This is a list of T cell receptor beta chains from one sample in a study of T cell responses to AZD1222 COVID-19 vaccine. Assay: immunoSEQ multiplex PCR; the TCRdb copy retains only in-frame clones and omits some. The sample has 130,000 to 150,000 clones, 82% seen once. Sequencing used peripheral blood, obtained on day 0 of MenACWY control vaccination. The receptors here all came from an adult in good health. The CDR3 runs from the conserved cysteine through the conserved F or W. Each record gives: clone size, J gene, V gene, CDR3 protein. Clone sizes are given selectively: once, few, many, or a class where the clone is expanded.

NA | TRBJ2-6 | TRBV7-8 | CASSQTTRIHPGANVLTF
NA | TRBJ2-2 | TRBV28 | CASLHSGANTGELFF
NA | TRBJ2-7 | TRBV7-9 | CASSFQPGGLAHEQYF
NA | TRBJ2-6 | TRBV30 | CASDGAGANVLTF
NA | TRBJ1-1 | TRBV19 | CATRQGGRNTEAFF
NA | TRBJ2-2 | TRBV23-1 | CASSQSGTPNTGELFF
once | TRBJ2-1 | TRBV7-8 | CASSLASGGYNEQFF
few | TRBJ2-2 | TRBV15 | CATSRGRTGGGELFF
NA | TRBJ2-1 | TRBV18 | CASSPPALQGRDEQFF
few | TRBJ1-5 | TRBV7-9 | CASSLAENQPQHF
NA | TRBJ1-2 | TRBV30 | CAWSVWSSYGYTF
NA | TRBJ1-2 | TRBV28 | CASNALSGNYGYTF
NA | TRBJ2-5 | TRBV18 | CASSRQGQETQYF
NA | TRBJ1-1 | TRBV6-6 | CASSPTANTEAFF
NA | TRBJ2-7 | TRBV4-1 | CASSHKISRQGVYEQYF
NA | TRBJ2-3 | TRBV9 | CASSGSGGSGTQYF
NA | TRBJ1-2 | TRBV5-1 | CASSSISGDYGYTF